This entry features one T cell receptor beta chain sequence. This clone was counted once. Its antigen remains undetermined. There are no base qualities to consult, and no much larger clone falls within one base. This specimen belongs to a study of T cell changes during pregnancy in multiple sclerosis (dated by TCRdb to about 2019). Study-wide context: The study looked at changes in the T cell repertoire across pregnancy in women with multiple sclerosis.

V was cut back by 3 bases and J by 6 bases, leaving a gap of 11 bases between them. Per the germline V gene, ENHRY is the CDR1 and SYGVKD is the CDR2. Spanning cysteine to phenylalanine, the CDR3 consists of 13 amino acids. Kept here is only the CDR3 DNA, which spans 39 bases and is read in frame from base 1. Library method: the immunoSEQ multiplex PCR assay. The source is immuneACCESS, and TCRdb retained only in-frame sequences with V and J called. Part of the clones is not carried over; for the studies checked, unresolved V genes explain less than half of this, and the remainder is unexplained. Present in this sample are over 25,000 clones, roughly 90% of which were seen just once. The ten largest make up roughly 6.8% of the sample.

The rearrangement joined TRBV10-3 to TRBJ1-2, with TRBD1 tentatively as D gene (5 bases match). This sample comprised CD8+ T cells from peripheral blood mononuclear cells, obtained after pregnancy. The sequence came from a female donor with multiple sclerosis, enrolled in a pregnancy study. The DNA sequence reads TGTGCCATCAGTGAATTCGGGACTCATGGCTACACCTTC. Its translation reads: CAISEFGTHGYTF.